Below are 14 T cell receptor beta chains sequenced from a single sample in a study of PD-1 blockade in classical Hodgkin lymphoma. Produced via immunoSEQ multiplex PCR; TCRdb's table is partial and in-frame only. Of roughly 50,000 clones listed, almost 90% are singletons. Time point given: cycle 4 day 1 (C4D1), after 6 weeks of nivolumab. No patient escaped relapse after autologous stem cell transplantation, and brentuximab vedotin exposure varied. This material consisted of peripheral blood mononuclear cells (PBMCs), taken before the fourth cycle of nivolumab. The receptor set was obtained from a human donor with classical Hodgkin lymphoma.

This rearrangement joins TRBV19 to TRBJ1-4, with D unclear. CDR1 LNHDA and CDR2 SQIVND come from the germline V gene (reference sequence). The CDR3 loop spans 14 amino acids. V lost 6 bases to trimming and J lost 6 bases, with 14 bases between them. Here the CDR3 DNA reads TGTGCCAGTAGGGTGAGTTGGGGTGATGAAAAACTGTTTTTT. This translates into CASRVSWGDEKLFF.

This rearrangement joins TRBV29-1 to TRBJ1-1; D remains ambiguous. Germline CDR1 reads SQVTM; CDR2 reads ANQGSEA. V was cut by 4 bases and J by 1 base, with 13 bases left in between. The CDR3 is 14 residues long. The chain's CDR3 is CSVVEGYGNTEAFF. CDR3 DNA sequence: TGCAGCGTTGTGGAAGGATACGGGAACACTGAAGCTTTCTTT.

The chain links TRBV6-5 to TRBJ2-2, with TRBD1 matching over 7 bases. The trim removed 6 bases at V and 4 bases at J, leaving 8 bases unmatched. Germline V gene sequence: CDR1 MNHEY, CDR2 SVGAGI. The CDR3 extends over 15 amino acids. CDR3 sequence: CASSRSTGPTGELFF. The DNA of the CDR3 is TGTGCCAGCAGCCGATCGACAGGGCCCACCGGGGAGCTGTTTTTT.

This sequence joins TRBV14 and TRBJ2-7; D may be TRBD1 (5 bases). Germline CDR1 is SGHDN and CDR2 is FVKESK. V was pared by 7 bases and J by 3 bases, with 16 bases between. The CDR3 spans 14 residues. The CDR3 spells CASTSSQGSYEQYF. For the CDR3, the DNA is TGTGCCAGCACCTCATCCCAGGGAAGCTACGAGCAGTACTTC.

The rearrangement links TRBV7-8 to TRBJ2-1, with D unclear. Trimming left V 5 bases short and J 2 bases short, with 10 bases between. Germline values: CDR1 SGHVS, CDR2 FQNEAQ. This CDR3 region has 14 residues. CDR3 bases: TGTGCCAGCAGCACCAACGATGCCTACAATGAGCAGTTCTTC. Residues: CASSTNDAYNEQFF.

V is TRBV5-1 and J is TRBJ2-2, with 8 positions matching TRBD2. Germline CDR1 is SGHRS and CDR2 is YFSETQ. Trimming took 5 bases from V and 5 from J; bases not matched to a gene: 8. The CDR3 extends over 15 amino acids. For the CDR3, the DNA is TGCGCCAGCAGAGTGATTAGCGGGACGACCGGGGAGCTGTTTTTT. As protein: CASRVISGTTGELFF.

V and J are TRBV7-8 and TRBJ2-3; 7 nucleotides line up with TRBD2. The CDR3 covers 13 residues. Trimming removed 7 bases from V and 3 bases from J; junction bases left unmatched: 4. The germline V gene has CDR1 SGHVS and CDR2 FQNEAQ. CDR3 nucleotides: TGTGCCAGCACTGCGGGAGTAACAGATACGCAGTATTTT. Translating gives CASTAGVTDTQYF.

V and J are TRBV5-5 and TRBJ2-3, with 11 bases matching TRBD2. Trimming took 2 bases from V and 4 from J; bases not matched to a gene: 6. This CDR3 comprises 16 residues. The germline V gene encodes CDR1 SGHKS and CDR2 YYEKEE (reference sequence). The CDR3 DNA reads TGTGCCAGCAGCTTTCCGCGACTAGCGGGACCAGATACGCAGTATTTT. This translates into CASSFPRLAGPDTQYF. Together with reference TRBV5-5 and TRBJ2-3, the CDR3 gives the full variable domain: DAGVTQSPTHLIKTRGQQVTLRCSPISGHKSVSWYQQVLGQGPQFIFQYYEKEERGRGNFPDRFSARQFPNYSSELNVNALLLGDSALYLCASSFPRLAGPDTQYFGPGTRLTVL.

The chain recombines TRBV15 with TRBJ2-3; TRBD2 agrees at 14 bases. Unmatched junction bases numbered 12, after V lost 4 bases and J lost 0 bases. The CDR3 length is 20 residues. Germline V lookup: CDR1 LNHNV, CDR2 YYDKDF (reference sequence). As DNA, the CDR3 is TGTGCCACCAGCACCCACCGTGGGACTAGCGGGGGCACTAGCACAGATACGCAGTATTTT. Its translation: CATSTHRGTSGGTSTDTQYF.

The V and J genes are TRBV27 and TRBJ2-5; 9 nucleotides line up with TRBD1. V trimming: 4 bases; J trimming: 8 bases; junction bases outside the gene matches: 5. Germline V CDR1 and CDR2: MNHEY, SMNVEV (reference sequence). The CDR3 consists of 13 residues. The CDR3 protein is CASSWDRVGTQYF. The CDR3 nucleotides read TGTGCCAGCAGTTGGGACAGGGTGGGTACCCAGTACTTC.

V gene TRBV19 combines with J gene TRBJ2-2; TRBD2 might be the D (6 bases). The ends were cut back, 11 bases at V and 4 bases at J, with 23 bases in the middle. CDR3 length equals 16 residues. In germline, CDR1 is LNHDA, CDR2 SQIVND (reference sequence). In nucleotides, the CDR3 is TGTGCCCCCCCTAGTTGGAGGGATAACATCACCGGGGAGCTGTTTTTT. Amino acids: CAPPSWRDNITGELFF. Complete variable domain (other parts from reference TRBV19 and TRBJ2-2): DGGITQSPKYLFRKEGQNVTLSCEQNLNHDAMYWYRQDPGQGLRLIYYSQIVNDFQKGDIAEGYSVSREKKESFPLTVTSAQKNPTAFYLCAPPSWRDNITGELFFGEGSRLTVL.

This clone was detected only a few times. The V and J genes are TRBV27 and TRBJ2-7; a weak D match, TRBD1 (6 bases). CDR1 is MNHEY, CDR2 SMNVEV, per germline (reference sequence). The CDR3 consists of 13 residues. V was cut by 7 bases and J by 3 bases, with 13 bases left in between. The CDR3 here is CASKGQGNYEQYF. The CDR3 nucleotides read TGTGCCAGCAAGGGGCAGGGGAACTACGAGCAGTACTTC.

The J gene is TRBJ1-5, the V gene TRBV5-1; 7 nucleotides align to TRBD1. With V trimmed by 0 bases and J by 7 bases, 1 base remained unmatched. The CDR3 runs 13 residues. Looked up from germline, CDR1 is SGHRS and CDR2 is YFSETQ. CDR3 sequence: CASSLGQGQPQHF. CDR3 sequence (DNA): TGCGCCAGCAGCTTGGGACAGGGCCAGCCCCAGCATTTT.

The chain has TRBV27 and TRBJ1-5, with D possibly matching TRBD1 (6 bases). Germline CDR1 reads MNHEY; CDR2 reads SMNVEV (reference sequence). The CDR3 consists of 14 residues. V dropped 1 base and J dropped 8 bases, with 12 bases sitting between them. The CDR3 DNA reads as TGTGCCAGCAGTTTATTCGGGGGCGGAGAGCCCCAGCATTTT. Its translation is CASSLFGGGEPQHF.